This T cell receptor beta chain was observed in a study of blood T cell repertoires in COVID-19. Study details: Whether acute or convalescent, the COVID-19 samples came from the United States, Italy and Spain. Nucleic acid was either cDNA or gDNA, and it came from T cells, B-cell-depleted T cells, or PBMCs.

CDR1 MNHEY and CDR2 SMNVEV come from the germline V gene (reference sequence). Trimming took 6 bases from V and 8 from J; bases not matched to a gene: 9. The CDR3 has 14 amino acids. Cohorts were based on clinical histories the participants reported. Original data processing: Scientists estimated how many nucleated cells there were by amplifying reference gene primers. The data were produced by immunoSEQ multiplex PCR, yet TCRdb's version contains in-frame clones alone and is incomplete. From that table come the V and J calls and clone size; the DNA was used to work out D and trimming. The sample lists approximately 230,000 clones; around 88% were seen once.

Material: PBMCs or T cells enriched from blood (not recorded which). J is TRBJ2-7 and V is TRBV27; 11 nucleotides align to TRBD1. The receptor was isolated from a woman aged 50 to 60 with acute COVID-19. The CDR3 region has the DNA TGTGCCAGCAGGACCGGGACAGGGGGATACAAGCAGTACTTC. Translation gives CASRTGTGGYKQYF.